Reported below is one T cell receptor (beta chain). This record belongs to a study of blood T cell repertoires in COVID-19. As for the study in general: The origin of the acute and convalescent COVID-19 samples was the United States, Italy and Spain. T cells, B-cell-depleted T cells, or PBMCs supplied cDNA or gDNA.

Trimming took 2 bases from V and 8 from J; bases not matched to a gene: 1. Germline lookup yields CDR1 SGHNT and CDR2 YYREEE (reference sequence). The CDR3 extends over 14 amino acids. Authors' methods: Quantification of nucleated cells was approximated via reference gene primer amplification. The assay was immunoSEQ multiplex PCR, and TCRdb's table has in-frame clones only and misses some. From that table come the V and J calls and clone size; the DNA was used to work out D and trimming. The table lists 30,000 to 40,000 clones, around 79% of them singletons. Material for sequencing was peripheral blood. V and J are TRBV5-4 and TRBJ2-1; TRBD2 aligns across 13 bases. The clonotype was recovered from a man between 65 and 80 years old with acute or convalescent COVID-19. The CDR3 region has the DNA TGTGCCAGCAGCTTAGGACTAGCGGGAGATGAGCAGTTCTTC. Residues: CASSLGLAGDEQFF.